The entry below describes one T cell receptor (beta chain). The specificity of this receptor is unknown. No qualities accompany the bases; no much larger clone lies one base away. This sample is drawn from a study of T-cell memory formation after mild COVID-19 (dated by TCRdb to the early 2020s). For the wider study: TCR sequence clusters from the two donors were largely donor specific. Two young, previously healthy adult volunteers, one female and one male, were included in the cohort. T-cell clones expanding and contracting after mild COVID-19 in two donors were tracked by longitudinal TCRalpha and TCRbeta repertoire sequencing.

The sequencing machine was an Illumina NovaSeq 6000. cDNA libraries for TCRalpha and TCRbeta were prepared by 5'RACE using constant-segment primers, with sample barcodes and unique molecular identifiers added. Trizol reagent was used to extract RNA from every sample. Libraries were amplified in two PCR steps, with a second sample barcode and Illumina TruSeq adapters added in the second step. Sequencing of the libraries was done on an Illumina NovaSeq, producing 2 x 150 bp paired-end reads. As for the original processing: The reads were demultiplexed and collapsed into UMI-guided consensus sequences using migec v1.2.7. With mixcr v2.1.11, UMI consensuses were aligned to TRA and TRB V and J templates and assembled into clonotypes. Clonotypes were classified as expanded or contracted when called significant by both edgeR and NoisET, with noise models trained on biological replicates. For edgeR calls, the thresholds were a false discovery rate-adjusted p below 0.01 and a log2 fold-change of 1. As an exploratory analysis of dynamics, max-normalized trajectories of the 1000 most abundant clonotypes were examined by PCA with hierarchical clustering. The CD4 or CD8 phenotype of responding clones was assigned using the separately sequenced CD4+ and CD8+ repertoires. The raw public data were reprocessed by TCRdb itself: fastp quality trimming at Q25, MiXCR clonotype calling, in-frame beta chains only. A single entry per CDR3 protein holds the most common genes and DNA from its merged rows. The V and J calls were determined by TCRdb, not by the authors. The sample records about 560,000 distinct CDR3 sequences, around 15% of which are singletons. The ten largest clones capture roughly 8.2% of the sample.

PBMCs were isolated by Ficoll-Paque density gradient centrifugation. Paper-wide results and their limitations: SARS-CoV-2 specificity was not confirmed for the second-wave clones peaking on day 37. The study included only two mild cases, and larger cohorts that include severe cases with pre-infection samples were judged to be necessary. From day 15 to 85, contracting clones showed balanced CD4/CD8 phenotypes, whereas a second wave of clones that expanded from day 15 to 37 leaned towards CD4+. Contracting CD4+ clones were located mainly in the CM and EM memory subsets, whereas CD8+ clones were found to be enriched in EMRA. Some responding clones were detected in pre-infection memory, suggesting pre-existing cross-reactive memory T cells joined the SARS-CoV-2 response.

The source material was PBMCs or a T cell subset sorted from them (not recorded which). The clonotype originates from an adult woman who had mild COVID-19 (a few samples of this study predate the infection). The sample titles of this study are shuffled in the database, so cell type and time point are left out; the donor was told from shared clones.

The DNA is as follows: TGTGCCAGCAGGGTCGGGACAGACGGTTCACCCCTCCACTTT. Its protein is CASRVGTDGSPLHF. The rearrangement joined TRBV7-6 to TRBJ1-6; TRBD1 matches 7 bases in the middle. The CDR3 spans 14 residues, from the cysteine through the phenylalanine. Only the CDR3 DNA is retained, 42 bases long and in frame from the first base. Ends trimmed: V by 6 bases, J by 9 bases; bases unmatched to a gene: 8. From the germline V gene, CDR1 is SGHVS and CDR2 is FNYEAQ.